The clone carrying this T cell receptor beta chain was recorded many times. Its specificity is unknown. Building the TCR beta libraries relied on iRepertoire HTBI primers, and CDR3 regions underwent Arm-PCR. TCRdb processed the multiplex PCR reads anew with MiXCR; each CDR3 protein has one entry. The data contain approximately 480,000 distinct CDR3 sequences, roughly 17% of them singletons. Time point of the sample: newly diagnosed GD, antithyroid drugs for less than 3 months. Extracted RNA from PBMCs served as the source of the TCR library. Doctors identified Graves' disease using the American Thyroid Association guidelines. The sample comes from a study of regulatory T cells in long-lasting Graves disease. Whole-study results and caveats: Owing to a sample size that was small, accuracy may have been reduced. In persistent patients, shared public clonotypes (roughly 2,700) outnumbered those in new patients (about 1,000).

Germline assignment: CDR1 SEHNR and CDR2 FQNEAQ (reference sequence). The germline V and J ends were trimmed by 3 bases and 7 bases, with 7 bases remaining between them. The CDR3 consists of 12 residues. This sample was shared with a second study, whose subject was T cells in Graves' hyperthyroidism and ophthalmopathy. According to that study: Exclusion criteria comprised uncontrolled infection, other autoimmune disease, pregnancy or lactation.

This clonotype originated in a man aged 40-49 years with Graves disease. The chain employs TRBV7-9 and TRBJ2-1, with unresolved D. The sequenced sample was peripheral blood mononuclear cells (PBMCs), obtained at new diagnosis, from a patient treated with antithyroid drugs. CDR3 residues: CASSLGFNEQFF. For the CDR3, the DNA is TGTGCCAGCAGCTTGGGTTTTAATGAGCAGTTCTTC. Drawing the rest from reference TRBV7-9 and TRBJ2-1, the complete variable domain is DTGVSQNPRHKITKRGQNVTFRCDPISEHNRLYWYRQTLGQGPEFLTYFQNEAQLEKSRLLSDRFSAERPKGSFSTLEIQRTEQGDSAMYLCASSLGFNEQFFGPGTRLTVL.